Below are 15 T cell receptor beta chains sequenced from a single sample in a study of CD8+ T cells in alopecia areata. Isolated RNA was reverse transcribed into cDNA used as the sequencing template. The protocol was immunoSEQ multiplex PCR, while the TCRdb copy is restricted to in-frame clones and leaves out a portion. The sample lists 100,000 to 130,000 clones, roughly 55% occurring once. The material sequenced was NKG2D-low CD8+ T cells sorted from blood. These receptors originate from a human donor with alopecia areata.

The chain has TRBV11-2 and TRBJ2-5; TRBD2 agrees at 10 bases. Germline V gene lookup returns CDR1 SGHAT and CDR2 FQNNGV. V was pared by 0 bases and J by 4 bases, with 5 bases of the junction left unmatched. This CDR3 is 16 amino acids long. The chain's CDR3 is CASSLDLAGEPETQYF. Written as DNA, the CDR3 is TGTGCCAGCAGCTTAGATCTAGCGGGAGAGCCAGAGACCCAGTACTTC.

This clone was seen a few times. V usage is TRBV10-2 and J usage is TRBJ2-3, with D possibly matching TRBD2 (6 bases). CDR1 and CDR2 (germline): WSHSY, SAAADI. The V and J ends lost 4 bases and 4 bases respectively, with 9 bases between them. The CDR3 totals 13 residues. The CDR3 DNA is TGCGCCAGCAGTGCATCGGGAGCAGATACGCAGTATTTT. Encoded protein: CASSASGADTQYF.

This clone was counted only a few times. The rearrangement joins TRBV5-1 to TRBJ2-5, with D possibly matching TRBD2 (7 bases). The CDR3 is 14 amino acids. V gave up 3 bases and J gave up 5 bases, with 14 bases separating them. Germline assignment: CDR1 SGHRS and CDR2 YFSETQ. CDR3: CASSWTGGLETQYF. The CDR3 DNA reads TGCGCCAGCAGCTGGACCGGGGGGCTGGAGACCCAGTACTTC.

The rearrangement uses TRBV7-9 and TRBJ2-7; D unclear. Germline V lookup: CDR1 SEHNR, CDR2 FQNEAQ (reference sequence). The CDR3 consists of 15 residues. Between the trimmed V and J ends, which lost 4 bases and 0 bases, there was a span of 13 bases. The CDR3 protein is CASSSGPASSYEQYF. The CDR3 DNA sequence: TGTGCCAGCAGCTCCGGACCAGCAAGCTCCTACGAGCAGTACTTC.

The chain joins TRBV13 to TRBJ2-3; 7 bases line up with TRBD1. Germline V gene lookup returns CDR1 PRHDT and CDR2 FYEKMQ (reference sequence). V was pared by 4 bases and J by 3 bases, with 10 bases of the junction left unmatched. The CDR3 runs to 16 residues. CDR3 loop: CASSSNYRGRTDTQYF. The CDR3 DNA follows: TGTGCCAGCAGCTCTAATTACAGGGGAAGGACAGATACGCAGTATTTT.

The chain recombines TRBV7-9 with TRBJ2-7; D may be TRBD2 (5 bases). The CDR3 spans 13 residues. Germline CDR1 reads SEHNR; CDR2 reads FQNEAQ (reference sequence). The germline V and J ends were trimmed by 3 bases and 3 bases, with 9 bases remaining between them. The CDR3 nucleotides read TGTGCCAGCAGCTTTCCTAGCAACTACGAGCAGTACTTC. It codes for CASSFPSNYEQYF.

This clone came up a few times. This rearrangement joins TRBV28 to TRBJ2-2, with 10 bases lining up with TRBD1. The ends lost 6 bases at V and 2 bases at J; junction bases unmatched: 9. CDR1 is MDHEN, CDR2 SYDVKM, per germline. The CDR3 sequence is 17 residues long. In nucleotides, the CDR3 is TGTGCCAGCAGCTTCGCCGGGACAGGGGTCAACACCGGGGAGCTGTTTTTT. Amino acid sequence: CASSFAGTGVNTGELFF.

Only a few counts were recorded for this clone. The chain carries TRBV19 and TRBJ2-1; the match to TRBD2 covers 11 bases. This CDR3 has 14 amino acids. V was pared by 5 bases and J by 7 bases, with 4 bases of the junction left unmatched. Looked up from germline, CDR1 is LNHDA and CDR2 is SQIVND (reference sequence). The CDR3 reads CASSPLAGVNEQFF. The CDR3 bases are TGTGCCAGTAGTCCACTAGCGGGAGTAAATGAGCAGTTCTTC.

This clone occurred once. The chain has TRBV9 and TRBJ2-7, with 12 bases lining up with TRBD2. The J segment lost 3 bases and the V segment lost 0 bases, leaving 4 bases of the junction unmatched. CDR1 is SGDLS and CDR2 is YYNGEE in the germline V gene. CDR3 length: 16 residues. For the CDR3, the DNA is TGTGCCAGCAGCGTAGCTACTAGCGGGAGGAACTACGAGCAGTACTTC. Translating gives CASSVATSGRNYEQYF.

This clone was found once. The CDR3 DNA sequence: TGTGCCAGCAGGACCGGGACAGGGGTGAATGAGCAGTTCTTC. Amino acids: CASRTGTGVNEQFF. V and J are TRBV28 and TRBJ2-1, with 10 nucleotides matching TRBD1. The CDR3 runs 14 residues. Germline V gene lookup returns CDR1 MDHEN and CDR2 SYDVKM. J lost 7 bases, V lost 6 bases, and 6 bases had no gene match.

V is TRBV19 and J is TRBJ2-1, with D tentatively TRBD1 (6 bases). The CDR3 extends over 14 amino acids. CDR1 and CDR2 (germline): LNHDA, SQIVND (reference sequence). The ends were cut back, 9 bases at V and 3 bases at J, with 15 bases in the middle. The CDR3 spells CASEDRPNYNEQFF. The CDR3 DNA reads TGTGCCAGCGAAGACAGGCCAAACTACAATGAGCAGTTCTTC.

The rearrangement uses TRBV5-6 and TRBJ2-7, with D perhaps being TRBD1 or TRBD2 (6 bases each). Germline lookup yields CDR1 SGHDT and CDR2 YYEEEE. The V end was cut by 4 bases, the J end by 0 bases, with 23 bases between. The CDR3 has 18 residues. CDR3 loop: CASSPRGGGILRSYEQYF. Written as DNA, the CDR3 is TGTGCCAGCAGCCCCAGGGGCGGCGGGATCCTACGCTCCTACGAGCAGTACTTC.

The CDR3, as DNA: TGTGCCAGCACCCCTGGACCCTCTTACGAGCAGTACTTC. Protein product: CASTPGPSYEQYF. The chain recombines TRBV6-5 with TRBJ2-7; D remains ambiguous. Germline V gene sequence: CDR1 MNHEY, CDR2 SVGAGI. Trimming cost V 7 bases and J 4 bases, with 14 bases left between them. The CDR3 is made up of 13 amino acids.

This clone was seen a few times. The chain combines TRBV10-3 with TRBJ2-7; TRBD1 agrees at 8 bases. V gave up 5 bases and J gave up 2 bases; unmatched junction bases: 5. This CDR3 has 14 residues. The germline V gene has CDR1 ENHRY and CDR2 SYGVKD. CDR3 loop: CAISFRDRTYEQYF. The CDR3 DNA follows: TGTGCCATCAGTTTTCGGGACAGGACCTACGAGCAGTACTTC.

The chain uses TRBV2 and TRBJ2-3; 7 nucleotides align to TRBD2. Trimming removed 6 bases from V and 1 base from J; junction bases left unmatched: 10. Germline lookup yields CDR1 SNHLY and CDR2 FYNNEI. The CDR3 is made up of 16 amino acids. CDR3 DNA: TGTGCCAGCAGCCGGTTACTAGCGTCACGCACAGATACGCAGTATTTT. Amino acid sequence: CASSRLLASRTDTQYF.